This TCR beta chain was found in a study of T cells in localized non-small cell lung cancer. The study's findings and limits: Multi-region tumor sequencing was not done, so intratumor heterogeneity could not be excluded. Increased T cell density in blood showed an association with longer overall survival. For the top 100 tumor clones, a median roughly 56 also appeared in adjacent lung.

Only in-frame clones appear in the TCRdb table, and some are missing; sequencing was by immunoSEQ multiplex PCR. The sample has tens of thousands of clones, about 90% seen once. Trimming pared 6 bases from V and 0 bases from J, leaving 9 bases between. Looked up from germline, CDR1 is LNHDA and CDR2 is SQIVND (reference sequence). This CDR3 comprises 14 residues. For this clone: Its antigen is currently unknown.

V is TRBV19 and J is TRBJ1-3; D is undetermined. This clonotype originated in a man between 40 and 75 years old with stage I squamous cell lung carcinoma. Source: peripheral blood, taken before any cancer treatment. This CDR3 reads CASREQSSGNTIYF. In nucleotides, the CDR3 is TGTGCCAGTAGGGAACAGAGCTCTGGAAACACCATATATTTT.